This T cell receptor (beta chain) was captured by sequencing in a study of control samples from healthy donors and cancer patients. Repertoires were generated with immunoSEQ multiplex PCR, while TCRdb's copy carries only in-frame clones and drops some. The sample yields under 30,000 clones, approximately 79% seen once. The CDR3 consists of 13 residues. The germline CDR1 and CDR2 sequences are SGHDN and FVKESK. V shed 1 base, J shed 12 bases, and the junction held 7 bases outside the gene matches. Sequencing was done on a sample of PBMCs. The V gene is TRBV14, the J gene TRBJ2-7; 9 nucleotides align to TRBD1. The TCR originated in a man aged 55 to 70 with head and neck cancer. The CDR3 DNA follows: TGTGCCAGCAGCCAAGGGACAGGGGATTATCCGTACTTC. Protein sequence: CASSQGTGDYPYF. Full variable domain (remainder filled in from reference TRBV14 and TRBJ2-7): EAGVTQFPSHSVIEKGQTVTLRCDPISGHDNLYWYRRVMGKEIKFLLHFVKESKQDESGMPNNRFLAERTGGTYSTLKVQPAELEDSGVYFCASSQGTGDYPYFGPGTRLTVT.